The 10 T cell receptor beta chains reported below all come from one sample, sequenced in a study of neoadjuvant anti-PD-1 for oral cavity cancer. Using immunoSEQ multiplex PCR, the repertoire was profiled, and TCRdb retains in-frame clones only, with some absent. The sample holds 12,000 to 15,000 clones, about 70% seen once. Sequences were derived from PBMCs, sampled before nivolumab (anti-PD-1) treatment. The receptors here all came from a person aged 35-80 years with oral cavity squamous cell carcinoma.

The V call is TRBV19, the J call TRBJ2-2, with D perhaps TRBD1 (6 bases). The length of the CDR3 is 13 residues. The V gene lost 9 bases and the J gene lost 1 base, with 9 bases spanning the gap. Germline CDR1 reads LNHDA; CDR2 reads SQIVND (reference sequence). The CDR3 coding sequence is TGTGCCAGCCCGGACAGGAACACCGGGGAGCTGTTTTTT. Translating it yields CASPDRNTGELFF.

V gene TRBV16 combines with J gene TRBJ1-1; D is perhaps TRBD1 (5 bases). Trimming stripped 3 bases from V and 8 bases from J, with 13 bases between. This CDR3 spans 13 amino acids. Germline V CDR1 and CDR2: KGHSY, FQNENV. CDR3: CASSQPSGAEAFF. DNA for the CDR3: TGTGCCAGCAGCCAGCCCTCCGGGGCAGAAGCTTTCTTT. Full variable domain (rest looked up from reference TRBV16 and TRBJ1-1): GEEVAQTPKHLVRGEGQKAKLYCAPIKGHSYVFWYQQVLKNEFKFLISFQNENVFDETGMPKERFSAKCLPNSPCSLEIQATKLEDSAVYFCASSQPSGAEAFFGQGTRLTVV.

This clone has just one count. At one end, the junction sequence differs from germline, possibly due to a read error. V gene TRBV7-8 combines with J gene TRBJ2-2, with D perhaps TRBD2 (6 bases). This CDR3 is built from 15 residues. The germline gives CDR1 SGHVS, CDR2 FQNEAQ. CDR3 sequence (DNA): TGTGCCAGCGCGGGAACCTACGGGAACCCCGGGGAGCTGTTTTTT. It yields the protein CASAGTYGNPGELFF. Full variable domain (missing parts from reference TRBV7-8 and TRBJ2-2): GAGVSQSPRYKVAKRGQDVALRCDPISGHVSLFWYQQALGQGPEFLTYFQNEAQLDKSGLPSDRFFAERPEGSVSTLKIQRTQQEDSAVYLCASAGTYGNPGELFFGEGSRLTVL.

V and J are TRBV27 and TRBJ1-2; the D is unclear. CDR3 length: 13 amino acids. With 5 bases removed from V and 5 bases from J, the gap between germline ends came to 12 bases. In germline, CDR1 is MNHEY, CDR2 SMNVEV (reference sequence). The CDR3 DNA follows: TGTGCCAGCAGTACAGACGGAAGATATGGCTACACCTTC. Encoded protein: CASSTDGRYGYTF.

The chain recombines TRBV13 with TRBJ1-3, with D possibly matching TRBD1 (5 bases). The CDR3 length is 12 residues. Per the germline V gene, CDR1 is PRHDT and CDR2 is FYEKMQ (reference sequence). The ends were cut back, 3 bases at V and 7 bases at J, with 7 bases in the middle. CDR3 nucleotides: TGTGCCAGCAGCTTTGAGGGGAACACCATATATTTT. Translated: CASSFEGNTIYF.

V gene TRBV5-6 combines with J gene TRBJ2-1; 10 bases align to TRBD2. Germline trimming cut 3 bases from V and 5 bases from J; bases unmatched to any gene: 14. CDR3 length equals 18 residues. CDR1 and CDR2 from the germline V gene are SGHDT and YYEEEE. The CDR3 spells CASSSTPWTSGRNNEQFF. As DNA, the CDR3 is TGTGCCAGCAGCTCCACCCCCTGGACTAGCGGAAGAAACAATGAGCAGTTCTTC.

CDR3 sequence (DNA): TGTGCCAGCAGATTTCTAGCGACCTACGAGCAGTACTTC. It translates to CASRFLATYEQYF. The V call is TRBV5-8, the J call TRBJ2-7, with a tentative D call TRBD2 (6 bases). There are 13 residues in the CDR3. CDR1 is SGHTS and CDR2 is YDEGEE in the germline V gene. The ends were cut back, 5 bases at V and 2 bases at J, with 11 bases in the middle.

V gene TRBV2 combines with J gene TRBJ2-7; D gene ambiguous. Trimming removed 2 bases from V and 4 bases from J, with 12 bases in between. Germline V gene sequence: CDR1 SNHLY, CDR2 FYNNEI. CDR3 length: 14 residues. The CDR3 nucleotides are TGTGCCAGCAGTGAAACGGCGGTTACTTACGAGCAGTACTTC. It is translated as CASSETAVTYEQYF.

The V call is TRBV5-1, the J call TRBJ2-5; maybe TRBD1 (6 bases). V lost 2 bases to trimming and J lost 5 bases, with 10 bases between them. This CDR3 has 13 residues. CDR1 and CDR2 (germline): SGHRS, YFSETQ. The CDR3 nucleotides are TGCGCCAGCAGCTTAACAGGGTGGGAGACCCAGTACTTC. Encoded protein: CASSLTGWETQYF.

The chain recombines TRBV6-1 with TRBJ2-5, with 8 positions matching TRBD1. V shed 4 bases, J shed 5 bases, and the junction held 12 bases outside the gene matches. Per the germline V gene, CDR1 is MNHNS and CDR2 is SASEGT. CDR3 size: 16 residues. The CDR3, as DNA: TGTGCCAGCAGTGTTAGGCCAGGGGGCTTGATGGAGACCCAGTACTTC. This encodes CASSVRPGGLMETQYF.